This T cell receptor beta chain was retrieved from a study of T cell clonality in common variable immunodeficiency. Most patients and controls had Caucasian heritage. Whole-study results and caveats: CVID subjects shared fewer TCRbeta clones than healthy controls did.

V was pared by 6 bases and J by 1 base, with 15 bases between. This CDR3 spans 16 amino acids. CDR1 is LNHDA, CDR2 SQIVND, per germline (reference sequence). At least ten counts were recorded for this clone. Its antigen is unknown. The sequence runs out 3 residues before the end of the CDR3; the remainder is reconstructed from the germline J gene. CVID and control samples used equivalent genomic DNA input. The method was immunoSEQ multiplex PCR; TCRdb's version includes in-frame clones alone and lacks a portion of them. This sample shows tens of thousands of clones and no singletons; around 0.7% rests with the ten largest.

The chain combines TRBV19 with TRBJ2-2; tentatively, D is TRBD1 (6 bases). This TCR came from a person aged 18 to 75 in good health. Source material: peripheral blood mononuclear cells. The CDR3 DNA, read in part, is TGTGCCAGTAGGCATACCGGGACACTGAACACCGGGGAG. Encoded protein: CASRHTGTLNTGE. In full, the CDR3 is CASRHTGTLNTGELFF.